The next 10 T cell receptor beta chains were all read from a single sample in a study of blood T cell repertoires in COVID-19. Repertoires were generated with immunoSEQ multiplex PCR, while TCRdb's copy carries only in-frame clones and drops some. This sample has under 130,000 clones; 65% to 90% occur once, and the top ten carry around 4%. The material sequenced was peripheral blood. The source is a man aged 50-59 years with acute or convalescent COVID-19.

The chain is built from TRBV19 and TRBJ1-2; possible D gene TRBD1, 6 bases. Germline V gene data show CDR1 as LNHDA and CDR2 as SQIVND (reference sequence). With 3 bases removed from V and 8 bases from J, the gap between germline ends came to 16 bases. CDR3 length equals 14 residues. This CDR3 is CASSILRGNSGYTF. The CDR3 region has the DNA TGTGCCAGTAGTATCCTCAGGGGAAACAGCGGCTACACCTTC.

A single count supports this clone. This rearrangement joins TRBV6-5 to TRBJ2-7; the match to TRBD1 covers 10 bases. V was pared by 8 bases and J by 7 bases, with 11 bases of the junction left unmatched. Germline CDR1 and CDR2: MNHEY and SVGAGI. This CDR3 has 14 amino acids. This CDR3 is CASRWDRGAGEQYF. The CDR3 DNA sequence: TGTGCCAGCCGCTGGGACAGGGGCGCGGGGGAGCAGTACTTC.

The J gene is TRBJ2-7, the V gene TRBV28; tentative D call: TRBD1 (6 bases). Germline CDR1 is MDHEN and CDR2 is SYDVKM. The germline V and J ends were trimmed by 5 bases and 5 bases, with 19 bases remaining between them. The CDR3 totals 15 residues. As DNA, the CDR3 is TGTGCCAGCAGTCAGAGGGGGACCCCGGGGCACGAGCAGTACTTC. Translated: CASSQRGTPGHEQYF.

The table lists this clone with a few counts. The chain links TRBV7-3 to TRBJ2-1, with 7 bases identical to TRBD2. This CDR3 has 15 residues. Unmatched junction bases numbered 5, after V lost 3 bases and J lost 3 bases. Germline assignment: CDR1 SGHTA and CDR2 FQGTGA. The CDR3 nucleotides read TGTGCCAGCAGCTTCGGACTAGGGTTCTACAATGAGCAGTTCTTC. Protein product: CASSFGLGFYNEQFF.

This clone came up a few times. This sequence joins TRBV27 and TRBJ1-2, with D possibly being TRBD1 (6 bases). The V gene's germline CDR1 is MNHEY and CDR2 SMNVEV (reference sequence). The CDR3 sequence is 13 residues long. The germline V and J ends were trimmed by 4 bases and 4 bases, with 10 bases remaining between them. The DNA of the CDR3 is TGTGCCAGCAGTTCTGGACAGCTCTATGGCTACACCTTC. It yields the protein CASSSGQLYGYTF.

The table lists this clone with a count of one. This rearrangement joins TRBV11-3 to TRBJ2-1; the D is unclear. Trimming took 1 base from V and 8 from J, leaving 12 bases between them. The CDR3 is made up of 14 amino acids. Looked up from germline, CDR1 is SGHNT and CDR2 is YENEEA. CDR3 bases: TGTGCCAGCAGCTTAGGTACTATCGGGTATGAGCAGTTCTTC. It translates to CASSLGTIGYEQFF. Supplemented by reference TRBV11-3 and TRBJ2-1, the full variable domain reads EAGVVQSPRYKIIEKKQPVAFWCNPISGHNTLYWYLQNLGQGPELLIRYENEEAVDDSQLPKDRFSAERLKGVDSTLKIQPAELGDSAVYLCASSLGTIGYEQFFGPGTRLTVL.

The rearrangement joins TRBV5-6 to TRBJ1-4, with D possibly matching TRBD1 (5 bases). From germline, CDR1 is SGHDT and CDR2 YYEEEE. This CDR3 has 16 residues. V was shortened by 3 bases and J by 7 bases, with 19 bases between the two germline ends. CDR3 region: CASSSAPGTGGEKLFF. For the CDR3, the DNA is TGTGCCAGCAGCTCCGCCCCAGGGACGGGGGGTGAAAAACTGTTTTTT.

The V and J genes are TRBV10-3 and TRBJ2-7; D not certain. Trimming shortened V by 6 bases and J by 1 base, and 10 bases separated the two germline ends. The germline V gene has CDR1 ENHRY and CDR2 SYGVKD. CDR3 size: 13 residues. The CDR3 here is CAISVTESYEQYF. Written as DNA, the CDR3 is TGTGCCATCAGCGTCACAGAGTCCTACGAGCAGTACTTC.

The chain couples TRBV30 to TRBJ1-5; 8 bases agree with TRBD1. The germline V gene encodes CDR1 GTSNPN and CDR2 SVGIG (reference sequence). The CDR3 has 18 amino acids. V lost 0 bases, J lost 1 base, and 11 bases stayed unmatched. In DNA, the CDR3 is TGTGCCTGGAGTGTCTCGAGGACAGGGTTTGGCAGCAATCAGCCCCAGCATTTT. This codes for CAWSVSRTGFGSNQPQHF. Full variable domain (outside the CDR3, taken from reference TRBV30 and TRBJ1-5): SQTIHQWPATLVQPVGSPLSLECTVEGTSNPNLYWYRQAAGRGLQLLFYSVGIGQISSEVPQNLSASRPQDRQFILSSKKLLLSDSGFYLCAWSVSRTGFGSNQPQHFGDGTRLSIL.

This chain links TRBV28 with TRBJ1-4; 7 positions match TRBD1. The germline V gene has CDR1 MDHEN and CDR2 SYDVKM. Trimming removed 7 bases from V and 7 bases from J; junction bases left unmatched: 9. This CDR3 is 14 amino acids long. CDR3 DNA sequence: TGTGCCAGCACCAACAGGGGACCGATTGAAAAACTGTTTTTT. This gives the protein CASTNRGPIEKLFF.